This T cell receptor (beta chain) was documented in a study of beta chain features in type 1 diabetes. Study-wide findings and caveats: The naive, central memory and Treg TCRB repertoires looked more alike in patients than they did in healthy donors.

With regard to this clone: What it binds is unknown.

V lost 3 bases and J lost 4; bases outside the gene matches: 4. The CDR3 has 14 amino acids. Germline CDR1 SGHRS, CDR2 YFSETQ. Of the isolated RNA, all was reverse transcribed, and so the sequenced material was expressed TCRB transcripts. TCRdb's copy holds only in-frame clones and misses some; the assay was immunoSEQ multiplex PCR. Of some 500,000 clones in the sample, over 10% are singletons; the top ten hold about 0.042%. Heparinised blood was drawn once per donor, averaging about 116 mL. The sequence came from a young woman in good health. The sequenced material came from naive CD4+ T cells from blood. The chain is built from TRBV5-1 and TRBJ1-2; 9 positions agree with TRBD1. The chain's CDR3 is CASSSGQGSYGYTF. Written as DNA, the CDR3 is TGCGCCAGCAGCTCGGGACAGGGTAGCTATGGCTACACCTTC.